This TCR beta chain was found in a study of blood T cell repertoires in COVID-19. The CDR3 is 15 residues long. The junction had 10 bases not matched to a gene; V was cut back by 4 bases and J by 8 bases. Per the germline V gene, CDR1 is LGHDT and CDR2 is YNNKEL (reference sequence). Original data processing: Counts of nucleated cells, estimated from reference gene primer amplification, were obtained. The data were produced by immunoSEQ multiplex PCR, yet TCRdb's version contains in-frame clones alone and is incomplete. That table gives V, J and clone size, and the DNA gave D and trimming. Of more than 300,000 clones detected, over 85% appear once; the ten largest clones hold about 2%.

The chain joins TRBV3-1 (or the pseudogene TRBV3-2) to TRBJ1-4; 7 bases align to TRBD1. Sequencing was carried out using peripheral blood. This TCR came from a woman in her thirties with COVID-19, enrolled during active disease. The CDR3 sequence: CASSLGQLKGEKLFF. In DNA form, the CDR3 reads TGTGCCAGCAGCCTGGGACAGCTCAAGGGCGAAAAACTGTTTTTT.